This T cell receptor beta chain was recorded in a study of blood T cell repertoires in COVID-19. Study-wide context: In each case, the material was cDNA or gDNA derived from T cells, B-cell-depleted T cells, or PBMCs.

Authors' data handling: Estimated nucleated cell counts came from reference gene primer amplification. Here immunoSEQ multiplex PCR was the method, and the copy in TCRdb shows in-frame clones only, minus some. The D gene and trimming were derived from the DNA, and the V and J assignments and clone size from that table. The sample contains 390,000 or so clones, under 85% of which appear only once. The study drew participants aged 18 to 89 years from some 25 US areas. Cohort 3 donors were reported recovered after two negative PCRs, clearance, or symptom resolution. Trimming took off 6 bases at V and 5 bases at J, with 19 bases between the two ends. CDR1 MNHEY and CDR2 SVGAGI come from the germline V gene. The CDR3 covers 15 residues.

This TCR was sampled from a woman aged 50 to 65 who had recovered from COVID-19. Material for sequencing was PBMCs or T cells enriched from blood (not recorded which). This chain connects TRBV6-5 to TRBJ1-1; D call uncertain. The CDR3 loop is CASSPAGKSGTEAFF. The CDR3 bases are TGTGCCAGCAGCCCCGCGGGTAAGTCGGGGACTGAAGCTTTCTTT.